This T cell receptor (beta chain) was documented in a study of PD-1 blockade in classical Hodgkin lymphoma (dated by TCRdb to 2018 to 2020). Context from the whole study: Nivolumab dosing was 3 mg/kg intravenously every 2 weeks, continuing until either disease progression or unacceptable toxicity. To define a peripheral blood immune signature of response to PD-1 blockade in classical Hodgkin lymphoma, the study combined TCR beta sequencing with CyTOF.

Of note for this clone: Its antigen is currently not known. It has no much larger one-base neighbor in the sample; base qualities were not kept.

The germline V gene sets CDR1 to SGHDN and CDR2 to FVKESK. V lost 1 base and J lost 4 bases, and the count of bases not matched to a germline gene is 7. Taken from cysteine to phenylalanine, the CDR3 has 16 residues. Only CDR3 DNA is held: 48 bases, read in frame from base 1. The sample's time point, from its label and the paper: cycle 1 day 1 (C1D1), immediately before nivolumab initiation. Every trial patient had relapsed following autologous stem cell transplantation, and prior brentuximab vedotin exposure was what differed among cohorts A, B and C. A total of 50 to 70 patients with relapsed/refractory classical Hodgkin lymphoma made up the trial cohort, and each patient's best overall response was complete response, partial response or progressive disease. In the multi-cohort phase II CheckMate 205 trial, trial patients received single-agent nivolumab. Best overall response was determined by an independent review committee according to the 2007 International Working Group response criteria. Trial PBMCs were collected immediately before nivolumab initiation (C1D1) and during therapy at cycle 2 day 1 and cycle 4 day 1. Peripheral blood was collected in 8 mL Vacutainer Cell Preparation Tubes, from which PBMCs were isolated by centrifugation and then cryopreserved.

Broad study findings and their caveats: Trial patients with a complete response had baseline diversity similar to that of newly diagnosed patients, while partial responders and progressors had significantly lower diversity. CD4+ but not CD8+ TCR diversity rose significantly by C4D1 (p=0.0027 vs p=0.16), most apparent in complete responders (p=0.02). Newly diagnosed patients were reported to have lower baseline TCR diversity than healthy donors, and relapsed/refractory patients were reported to have lower baseline TCR diversity still. Lower diversity was observed in patients in whom nivolumab was started less than 1 year after ASCT, and these patients were excluded from later analyses so that confounding by immune reconstitution would be avoided. Only a single clinical trial cohort was studied, and what caused the repertoire differences, possibly disease activity or prior therapy, remained undefined.

Genomic DNA was extracted with the Qiagen DNeasy kit from unsorted PBMCs and from negatively selected CD4+ and CD8+ fractions. Amplification of TCR beta CDR3 regions was done by immunoSEQ multiplex PCR with primers that anneal to V and J segments. A synthetic immune receptor repertoire was used to minimize amplification bias, and remaining bias was computationally removed after sequencing. Per the authors' processing: Repertoire diversity was quantified as the Shannon entropy index using custom Python scripts. Unsorted, CD4+ and CD8+ repertoires were analyzed separately, except in combined analyses where CD4+ and CD8+ sequences were merged in silico. Clonal expansion was defined as a frequency increase of at least 2-fold after treatment compared with C1D1, and clones undetected at baseline were assigned a pseudocount of 0.5. Clones with 0 or 1 copy at C1D1 were classified as singleton clones, and clones with 2 or more copies were classified as non-singleton clones. Clones expanded in unsorted samples were annotated as CD4+, CD8+ or unknown by matching protein sequences in sorted samples from the same patient. Wilcoxon tests were applied to paired samples to test diversity changes from C1D1 to C4D1. TCRdb limited this immuneACCESS table to in-frame rearrangements with V and J called. A share of clones is missing; checked studies link under half to unresolved V genes, and the rest is unexplained. That table supplies the V and J calls and clone size; D and trimming were determined from the DNA. Across this sample there are some 100,000 clones, with approximately 92% seen only once. The top ten hold roughly 3% of the sample.

The sequences come from peripheral blood mononuclear cells (PBMCs), collected at baseline. The TCR sequence derives from a human donor with classical Hodgkin lymphoma. The chain links TRBV14 with TRBJ2-1; 7 bases in the middle match TRBD2. The DNA sequence is TGTGCCAGCAGCCAAGTCCGGACTAGTCGATACAATGAGCAGTTCTTC. Its amino acids are CASSQVRTSRYNEQFF.